Below, one TCR beta chain is given with its context. Its antigen is unknown. One base away there is no much larger clone; base qualities are not given. The CDR3 numbers 13 residues from cysteine through phenylalanine. The DNA shown is the 39-base CDR3, in frame from base 1. V drops 3 bases and J drops 6 bases, leaving 9 bases in between. CDR1 and CDR2 (LNHDA, SQIVND) derive from the germline V gene (reference sequence). The trial excluded patients who had a history of autoimmune disease or who were on systemic immunosuppression. Peripheral blood for TCR sequencing was collected from all dose cohorts at baseline, on cycle 4 day 1, and on cycle 7 day 1. Samples came from an open-label, multicenter, first-in-human phase I dose-escalation trial of ivuxolimab. Adults with locally advanced or metastatic melanoma, renal cell carcinoma, hepatocellular carcinoma or head and neck squamous cell carcinoma were enrolled in the trial. Before TCR sequencing, CD4+ and CD8+ T cells were separately sorted from peripheral blood.

To sequence the TCRbeta CDR3 region, genomic DNA was isolated from the sorted cells. The immunoSEQ Assay was used for sequencing of TCRbeta CDR3 regions. The table was pulled from immuneACCESS by TCRdb, which kept in-frame rearrangements only. Such tables lose some clones; where checked, under half of the loss comes from unresolved V genes, and the rest has no known cause. The table for this sample lists 100,000 or so clones; approximately 90% of them were counted only once. The biggest ten clones account for 0.5% to 0.65% of the sample. The sample comes from a study of OX40 agonist ivuxolimab in advanced cancers. A note on the overall study: Ivuxolimab was a fully human IgG2 agonistic monoclonal antibody targeting the costimulatory receptor OX40 (CD134). Prior anti-PD-1, anti-PD-L1 or anti-CTLA-4 therapy was permitted, and checkpoint inhibitors had been received by about 44% of dose-escalation patients. Intravenous ivuxolimab was administered to patients every 2 weeks at six dose levels: 0.01, 0.1, 0.3, 1.5, 3 and 10 mg/kg. Among the 52 dose-escalation patients, 19 had hepatocellular carcinoma, about 15 melanoma, 9 renal cell carcinoma and 9 head and neck cancer. The point of sequencing TCRbeta in the periphery was to test whether ivuxolimab changed TCR sequence diversity and drove clonal T-cell expansion. Partial responses occurred in three dose-escalation patients, of whom one had hepatocellular carcinoma and two had cutaneous melanoma. The paper describes the monotherapy dose-escalation part (N ≈ 50 patients) of the phase I trial of ivuxolimab. In the dose-escalation cohort, around four fifths of patients were male, and the mean age was roughly 60 years with a range of 23 to 79. Broader findings and caveats from the paper: After ivuxolimab, expanded clones were on average more numerous among CD8+ T cells than among CD4+ T cells. Low levels of normalized T-cell clonal expansion were also seen in some patients who did not respond. At doses of 0.1 to 3.0 mg/kg, clonal expansion of both CD4+ and CD8+ blood T cells was observed from baseline to week 6. The antigen specificity of the peripheral T cells that underwent clonal expansion was not determined. In the 0.1-3.0 mg/kg groups, partial responders had among the lowest normalized peripheral clonal expansion, particularly in CD8+ T cells.

Here the sequenced sample was CD4+ or CD8+ T cells sorted from blood, taken in a trial of the OX40 agonist ivuxolimab. The clonotype was recovered from an adult with an advanced solid tumor such as melanoma, head and neck, liver or kidney cancer. The chain uses TRBV19 and TRBJ2-1; too little of a D gene remains to name it. The bases read TGTGCCAGTAGTATCGGGCCTACCAATGAGCAGTTCTTC. Its amino acids are CASSIGPTNEQFF.